This TCR beta chain was documented in a study of blood T cell repertoires in COVID-19. Overall study context: From the United States, Italy and Spain came samples of acute and convalescent COVID-19.

Germline CDR1 MDHEN, CDR2 SYDVKM. V shed 8 bases, J shed 4 bases, and the junction held 11 bases outside the gene matches. The length of the CDR3 is 16 residues. Some clones are missing from TCRdb's copy, which holds only in-frame ones; the method was immunoSEQ multiplex PCR. Of 250,000 to 300,000 clones listed, 88% are singletons. The source of this sequence is a woman in her 30s who had recovered from COVID-19. The V and J genes are TRBV28 and TRBJ2-7; 13 bases are a match to TRBD2. Specimen: PBMCs or T cells enriched from blood (not recorded which). As DNA, the CDR3 is TGTGCCAGCCAATCGCACGGGACTAGCGGGAATTACGAGCAGTACTTC. It is translated as CASQSHGTSGNYEQYF.